This T cell receptor (beta chain) was found in a study of Graves' ophthalmopathy and Graves' hyperthyroidism. Study results and caveats: The model predicted ophthalmopathy progression with roughly 70% sensitivity and approximately 72% specificity. Blood repertoires reportedly contained most expanded thyroid clonotypes above 0.001 frequency.

This clonotype came up many times. What it recognizes is unknown. TCR beta CDR3 regions were amplified from RNA transcripts. HTBI primers served in a first-round RT-PCR, which a second-round multiplex PCR followed. From the multiplex PCR reads, TCRdb called clonotypes with MiXCR, one entry per CDR3 protein. The sample consists of more than 1,000,000 distinct CDR3 sequences, 35% to 45% of them appearing once. This CDR3 contains 15 residues. V lost 5 bases, J lost 4 bases, and 17 bases lay in between. CDR1 SSHAT and CDR2 FNYEAQ come from the germline V gene (reference sequence). Sequenced sample: peripheral blood or thyroid tissue (not recorded which). This chain joins TRBV7-7 and TRBJ2-5; D may correspond to TRBD1 or TRBD2 (5 bases each). This clonotype originated in an adult man with Graves' hyperthyroidism. CDR3 loop: CASSVQGRAGETQYF. The DNA of the CDR3 is TGTGCCAGCAGCGTGCAGGGCAGGGCGGGAGAGACCCAGTACTTC.